This TCR beta chain was captured in a study of cytomegalovirus exposure and HLA in healthy donors. This clone was seen more than once but under ten times. Antigen unknown. It was with 60 Vbeta and 13 Jbeta primers that the PCR ran. Original processing methods: Later analysis identified 88 million or so unique TCR beta chains, roughly 11 million shared. Sequenced by immunoSEQ multiplex PCR; TCRdb stores in-frame clones only, minus some. The V and J calls and the clone size are those of that table, but D and trimming were determined from the DNA. The sample has fewer than 200,000 clones, over 70% seen once. Study outcomes and limitations: Analyses of presence/absence relied on an assumption of roughly uniform sequencing depth across donors. In vitro data verified three CMV-associated chains as specific for CMV antigens.

The sample comprised PBMCs. This clonotype was sampled from a young man in good health and CMV-seropositive.

CDR3: CASSTGSSAYAYEQYF. The DNA for the CDR3 is TGTGCCAGTAGTACCGGGAGTTCCGCGTACGCGTACGAGCAGTACTTC. The V gene is TRBV19, the J gene TRBJ2-7; D may be TRBD2 (6 bases). Trimming stripped 4 bases from V and 4 bases from J, with 20 bases between. CDR1 and CDR2 from the germline V gene are LNHDA and SQIVND (reference sequence). The CDR3 consists of 16 residues.